The 15 T cell receptor beta chains reported below all come from one sample, sequenced in a study of blood T cell repertoires in COVID-19 (dated by TCRdb to about 2020). Libraries were constructed by the immunoSEQ multiplex PCR assay. Here the immuneACCESS table is served through TCRdb, limited to in-frame sequences with V and J called. Missing clones are a known gap in these copies; in checked studies unresolved V genes cover under half, and the rest lacks a known reason. The sample table contains 300,000 to 500,000 clones; only one count was recorded for 70% to 90% of them. The top ten clones comprise 2% to 2.5% of the sample. Sequenced: PBMCs or T cells enriched from blood (not recorded which). These receptors all come from a woman aged 40-49 years with acute COVID-19.

The chain combines TRBV19 with TRBJ1-2; D is possibly TRBD1 (6 bases). Trimming pared 8 bases from V and 4 bases from J, leaving 14 bases between. CDR1 is LNHDA, CDR2 SQIVND, per germline (reference sequence). The CDR3 loop spans 13 amino acids. The CDR3 reads CASSDRLAYGYTF. The DNA for the CDR3 is TGTGCCAGTTCGGACAGACTCGCCTATGGCTACACCTTC.

The count of this clone is one. CDR3 nucleotide sequence: TGTGCCAGCAGCCGGGACGGACAGGGGGTTAACACTGAAGCTTTCTTT. This encodes CASSRDGQGVNTEAFF. V gene TRBV14 combines with J gene TRBJ1-1; 10 bases line up with TRBD1. This CDR3 spans 16 amino acids. V trimming: 4 bases; J trimming: 2 bases; junction bases outside the gene matches: 7. Germline values: CDR1 SGHDN, CDR2 FVKESK.

The chain recombines TRBV5-1 with TRBJ1-1; 8 bases fit TRBD1. CDR3 length: 14 residues. V shed 4 bases and J 1 base; nucleotides not matched to a gene: 3. Germline loops: CDR1 SGHRS, CDR2 YFSETQ. The CDR3 DNA follows: TGCGCCAGCAGCCCAGGGGGCCGGAACACTGAAGCTTTCTTT. Protein product: CASSPGGRNTEAFF.

The genes are TRBV5-8 and TRBJ2-3, with 8 bases that match TRBD1. The CDR3 sequence is 14 residues long. Germline V lookup: CDR1 SGHTS, CDR2 YDEGEE. Trimming took 5 bases from V and 3 from J; bases not matched to a gene: 5. The CDR3 coding sequence is TGTGCCAGCAGTTATAGGACAGGGACAGATACGCAGTATTTT. Protein product: CASSYRTGTDTQYF. Filled out from reference TRBV5-8 and TRBJ2-3, the complete variable domain reads EAGVTQSPTHLIKTRGQQATLRCSPISGHTSVYWYQQALGLGLQFLLWYDEGEERNRGNFPPRFSGRQFPNYSSELNVNALELEDSALYLCASSYRTGTDTQYFGPGTRLTVL.

Here the CDR3 DNA reads TGCGCCAGCAGCCAAGTTATAGCGGGCGTAAACACCGGGGAGCTGTTTTTT. Amino acid sequence: CASSQVIAGVNTGELFF. This chain links TRBV4-1 with TRBJ2-2; TRBD2 matches 7 bases. V shed 1 base and J 2 bases; nucleotides not matched to a gene: 7. The CDR3 runs to 17 residues. Germline CDR1 reads MGHRA; CDR2 reads YSYEKL.

The table lists this clone with a count of one. The V gene is TRBV7-2, the J gene TRBJ1-1; maybe TRBD1 (5 bases). Germline assignment: CDR1 SGHTA and CDR2 FQGNSA. The CDR3 contains 13 residues. Trimming took 3 bases from V and 11 from J, leaving 16 bases between them. The CDR3 sequence: CASSFEDRTMAFF. The CDR3 DNA reads TGTGCCAGCAGCTTCGAGGATAGGACAATGGCTTTCTTT. The whole variable domain, remainder taken from reference TRBV7-2 and TRBJ1-1, is GAGVSQSPSNKVTEKGKDVELRCDPISGHTALYWYRQSLGQGLEFLIYFQGNSAPDKSGLPSDRFSAERTGGSVSTLTIQRTQQEDSAVYLCASSFEDRTMAFFGQGTRLTVV.

The gene calls are TRBV9 and TRBJ2-7; no clear D gene. The germline V and J ends were trimmed by 3 bases and 2 bases, with 6 bases remaining between them. The CDR3 spans 12 residues. Looked up from germline, CDR1 is SGDLS and CDR2 is YYNGEE. The CDR3 bases are TGTGCCAGCAGCGGGCAGACCTACGAGCAGTACTTC. This translates into CASSGQTYEQYF. Using reference TRBV9 and TRBJ2-7 for the parts outside the CDR3, the full variable domain is DSGVTQTPKHLITATGQRVTLRCSPRSGDLSVYWYQQSLDQGLQFLIQYYNGEERAKGNILERFSAQQFPDLHSELNLSSLELGDSALYFCASSGQTYEQYFGPGTRLTVT.

This sequence joins TRBV5-8 and TRBJ2-3; TRBD2 aligns across 12 bases. There are 16 residues in the CDR3. The ends lost 1 base at V and 6 bases at J; junction bases unmatched: 6. Germline V gene sequence: CDR1 SGHTS, CDR2 YDEGEE. Written as DNA, the CDR3 is TGTGCCAGCAGCTTGAGGGCTAGCGGGGGGGCGGATACGCAGTATTTT. Protein sequence: CASSLRASGGADTQYF.

The gene calls are TRBV27 and TRBJ2-7; possibly TRBD2 for D (6 bases). The CDR3 extends over 15 amino acids. V lost 5 bases to trimming and J lost 4 bases, with 18 bases between them. Germline assignment: CDR1 MNHEY and CDR2 SMNVEV (reference sequence). The chain's CDR3 is CASSRPSDGGYEQYF. CDR3 bases: TGTGCCAGCAGTAGGCCCTCTGATGGGGGGTACGAGCAGTACTTC.

The V call is TRBV19, the J call TRBJ1-2; the D gene is possibly TRBD1 (5 bases). The CDR3 extends over 14 amino acids. CDR1 is LNHDA, CDR2 SQIVND, per germline (reference sequence). V lost 3 bases and J lost 12, with 20 bases in between. As DNA, the CDR3 is TGTGCCAGTAGTATTGAATCAGGGTTCGGTCGGCACACCTTC. It is translated as CASSIESGFGRHTF.

V is TRBV18 and J is TRBJ1-5, with 10 bases fitting TRBD1. This CDR3 is built from 16 residues. The J segment lost 1 base and the V segment lost 1 base, leaving 1 base of the junction unmatched. Germline lookup yields CDR1 KGHSH and CDR2 LQKENI. The CDR3 DNA reads TGTGCCAGCTCACCACGACAGGGGGCGAGCAATCAGCCCCAGCATTTT. This sequence encodes CASSPRQGASNQPQHF.

The chain combines TRBV27 with TRBJ2-1; 13 bases are a match to TRBD2. Germline V gene sequence: CDR1 MNHEY, CDR2 SMNVEV (reference sequence). The CDR3 extends over 17 amino acids. The junction had 11 bases not matched to a gene; V was cut back by 4 bases and J by 8 bases. In nucleotides, the CDR3 is TGTGCCAGCAGTTCACCCGGGACTAGCGGGGACGAGGATGAGCAGTTCTTC. It is translated as CASSSPGTSGDEDEQFF.

This sequence joins TRBV5-6 and TRBJ2-3; a weak D match, TRBD2 (6 bases). Trimming cost V 4 bases and J 6 bases, with 18 bases left between them. Germline loops: CDR1 SGHDT, CDR2 YYEEEE. CDR3 size: 15 residues. The CDR3 spells CASSPYRWAGDTQYF. CDR3 bases: TGTGCCAGCAGCCCCTACCGATGGGCGGGGGATACGCAGTATTTT.

This clone appeared a few times. This CDR3 is CASSLDRNSNQPQHF. CDR3 sequence (DNA): TGTGCCAGCAGCCTGGACAGGAACAGCAATCAGCCCCAGCATTTT. The chain joins TRBV6-6 to TRBJ1-5; TRBD1 aligns across 7 bases. V trimming: 6 bases; J trimming: 1 base; junction bases outside the gene matches: 6. The length of the CDR3 is 15 residues. Per the germline V gene, CDR1 is MNHNY and CDR2 is SVGAGI (reference sequence).

The chain couples TRBV29-1 to TRBJ2-5, with TRBD1 matching over 7 bases. The germline gives CDR1 SQVTM, CDR2 ANQGSEA. After removal of 6 bases from V and 4 bases from J, the junction contained 11 bases not matched to a gene. The CDR3 totals 14 residues. CDR3 residues: CSVGWQGVGETQYF. The CDR3 DNA sequence: TGCAGCGTAGGTTGGCAGGGGGTTGGAGAGACCCAGTACTTC.